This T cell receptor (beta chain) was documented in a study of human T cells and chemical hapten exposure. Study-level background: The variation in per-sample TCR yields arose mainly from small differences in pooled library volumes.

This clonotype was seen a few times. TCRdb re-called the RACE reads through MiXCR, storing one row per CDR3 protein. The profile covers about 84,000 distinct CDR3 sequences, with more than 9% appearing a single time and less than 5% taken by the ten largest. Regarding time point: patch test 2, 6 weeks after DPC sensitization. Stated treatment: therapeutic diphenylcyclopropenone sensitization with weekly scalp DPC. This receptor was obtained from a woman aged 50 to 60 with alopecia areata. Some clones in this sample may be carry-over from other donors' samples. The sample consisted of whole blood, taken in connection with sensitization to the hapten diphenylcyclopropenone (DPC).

CDR3 loop: CASSGYRGEQYF. The CDR3 nucleotides are TGTGCCAGCTCAGGTTACAGGGGCGAGCAGTACTTC. The chain is built from TRBV18 and TRBJ2-7; 7 bases map to TRBD1. V lost 5 bases to trimming and J lost 6 bases; unmatched junction nucleotides: 4. The CDR3 loop spans 12 amino acids. Germline V CDR1 and CDR2: KGHSH, LQKENI.